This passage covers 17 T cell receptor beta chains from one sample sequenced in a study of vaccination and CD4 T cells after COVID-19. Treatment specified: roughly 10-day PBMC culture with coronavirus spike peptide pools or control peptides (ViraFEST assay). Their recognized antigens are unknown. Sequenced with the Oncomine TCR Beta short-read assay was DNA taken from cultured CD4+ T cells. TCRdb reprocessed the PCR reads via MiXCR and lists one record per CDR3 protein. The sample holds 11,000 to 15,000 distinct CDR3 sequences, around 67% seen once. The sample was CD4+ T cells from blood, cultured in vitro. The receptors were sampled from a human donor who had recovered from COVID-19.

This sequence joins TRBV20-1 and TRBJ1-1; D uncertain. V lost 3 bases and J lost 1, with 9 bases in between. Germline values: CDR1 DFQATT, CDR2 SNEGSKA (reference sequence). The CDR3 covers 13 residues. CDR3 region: CSASVHRNTEAFF. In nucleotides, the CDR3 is TGCAGTGCTAGCGTACACCGGAACACTGAAGCTTTCTTT.

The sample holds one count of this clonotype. The CDR3 DNA reads as TGTGCCAGCAGCCCGGGCCGCGATCTGGGCTACACCTTC. Translating it yields CASSPGRDLGYTF. The rearrangement uses TRBV28 and TRBJ1-2; no definite D call. CDR1 MDHEN and CDR2 SYDVKM come from the germline V gene. Trimming took off 6 bases at V and 8 bases at J, with 16 bases between the two ends. The CDR3 is made up of 13 amino acids.

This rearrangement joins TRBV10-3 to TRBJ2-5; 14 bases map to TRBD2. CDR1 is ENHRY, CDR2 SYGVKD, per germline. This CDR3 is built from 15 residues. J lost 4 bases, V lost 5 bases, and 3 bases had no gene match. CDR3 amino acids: CAISRGTSGGETQYF. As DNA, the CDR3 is TGTGCCATCAGTAGAGGGACTAGCGGGGGAGAGACCCAGTACTTC.

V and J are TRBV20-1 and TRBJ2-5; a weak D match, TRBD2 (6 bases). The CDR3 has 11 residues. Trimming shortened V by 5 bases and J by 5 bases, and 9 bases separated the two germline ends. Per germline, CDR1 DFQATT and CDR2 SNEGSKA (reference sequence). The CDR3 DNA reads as TGCAGTGCTGCTGGAGGGGAGACCCAGTACTTC. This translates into CSAAGGETQYF.

In DNA, the CDR3 is TGTGCCAGCGCTACGAGGTGGCTAGCGGGTTCCTACGAGCAGTACTTC. This translates into CASATRWLAGSYEQYF. The chain is built from TRBV27 and TRBJ2-7; 8 positions agree with TRBD2. Germline assignment: CDR1 MNHEY and CDR2 SMNVEV (reference sequence). With V trimmed by 8 bases and J by 1 base, 13 bases remained unmatched. This CDR3 has 16 amino acids.

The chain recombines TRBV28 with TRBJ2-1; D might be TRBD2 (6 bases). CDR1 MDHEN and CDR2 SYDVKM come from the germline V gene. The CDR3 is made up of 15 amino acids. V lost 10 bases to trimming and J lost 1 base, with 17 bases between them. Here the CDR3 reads CANTGGVASYNEQFF. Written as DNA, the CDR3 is TGTGCCAACACCGGCGGGGTTGCGTCCTACAATGAGCAGTTCTTC.

CDR3 DNA: TGTGCCAGCAGCTTAGGGCCGAGGCAAATGGACTATGGCTACACCTTC. Translating it yields CASSLGPRQMDYGYTF. This chain uses TRBV7-8 with TRBJ1-2; D is undetermined. The CDR3 runs 16 residues. V was shortened by 1 base and J by 3 bases, with 15 bases between the two germline ends. Germline-derived CDR1 and CDR2 are SGHVS and FQNEAQ.

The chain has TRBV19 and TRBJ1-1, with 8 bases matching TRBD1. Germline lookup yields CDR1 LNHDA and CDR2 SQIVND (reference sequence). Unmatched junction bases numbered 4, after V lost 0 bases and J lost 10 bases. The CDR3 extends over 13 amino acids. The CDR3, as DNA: TGTGCCAGTAGTATAGACGGACAGGGAGTAGCTTTCTTT. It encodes CASSIDGQGVAFF.

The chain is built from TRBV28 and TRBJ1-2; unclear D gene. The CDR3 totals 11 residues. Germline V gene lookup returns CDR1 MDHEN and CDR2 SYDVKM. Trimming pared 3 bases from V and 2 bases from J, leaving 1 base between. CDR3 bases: TGTGCCAGCAGTTTGAACTATGGCTACACCTTC. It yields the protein CASSLNYGYTF.

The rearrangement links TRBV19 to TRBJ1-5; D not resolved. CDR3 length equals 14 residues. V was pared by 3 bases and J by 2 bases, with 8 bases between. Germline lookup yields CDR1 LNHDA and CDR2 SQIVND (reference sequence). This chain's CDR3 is CASSIRRRNQPQHF. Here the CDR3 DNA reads TGTGCCAGTAGTATCCGCCGGCGCAATCAGCCCCAGCATTTT.

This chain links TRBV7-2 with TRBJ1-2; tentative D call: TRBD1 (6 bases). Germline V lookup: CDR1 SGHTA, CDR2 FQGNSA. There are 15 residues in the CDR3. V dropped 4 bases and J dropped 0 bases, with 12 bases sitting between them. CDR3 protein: CASSSTGYSNYGYTF. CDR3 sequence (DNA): TGTGCCAGCAGCTCGACAGGATACTCTAACTATGGCTACACCTTC.

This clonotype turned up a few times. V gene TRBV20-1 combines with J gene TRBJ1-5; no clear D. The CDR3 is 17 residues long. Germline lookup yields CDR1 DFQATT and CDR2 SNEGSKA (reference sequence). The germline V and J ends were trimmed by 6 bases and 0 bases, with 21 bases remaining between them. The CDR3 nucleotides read TGCAGTGCGTCCTCTGACACCCGCTACTATAGCAATCAGCCCCAGCATTTT. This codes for CSASSDTRYYSNQPQHF.

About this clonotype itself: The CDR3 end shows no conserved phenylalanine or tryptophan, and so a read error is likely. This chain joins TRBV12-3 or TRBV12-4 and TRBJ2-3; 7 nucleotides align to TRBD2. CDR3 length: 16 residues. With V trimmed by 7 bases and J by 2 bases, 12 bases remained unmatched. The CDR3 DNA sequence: TGTGCCAGCACCCTCGGGGGGAATAGACCCACAGATACGCAGTATCTT. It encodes CASTLGGNRPTDTQYL.

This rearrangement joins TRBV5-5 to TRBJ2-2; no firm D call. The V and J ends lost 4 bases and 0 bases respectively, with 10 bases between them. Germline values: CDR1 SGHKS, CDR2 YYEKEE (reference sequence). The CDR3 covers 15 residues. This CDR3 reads CASSLMAANTGELFF. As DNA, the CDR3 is TGTGCCAGCAGCCTGATGGCAGCGAACACCGGGGAGCTGTTTTTT. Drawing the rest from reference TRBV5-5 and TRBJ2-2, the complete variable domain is DAGVTQSPTHLIKTRGQQVTLRCSPISGHKSVSWYQQVLGQGPQFIFQYYEKEERGRGNFPDRFSARQFPNYSSELNVNALLLGDSALYLCASSLMAANTGELFFGEGSRLTVL.

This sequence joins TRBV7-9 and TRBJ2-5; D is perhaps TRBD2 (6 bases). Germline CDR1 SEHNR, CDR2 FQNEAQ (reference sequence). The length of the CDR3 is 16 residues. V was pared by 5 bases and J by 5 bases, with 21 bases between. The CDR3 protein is CASSGTRRGSDETQYF. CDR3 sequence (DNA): TGTGCCAGCAGCGGGACTCGCCGAGGATCTGATGAGACCCAGTACTTC.

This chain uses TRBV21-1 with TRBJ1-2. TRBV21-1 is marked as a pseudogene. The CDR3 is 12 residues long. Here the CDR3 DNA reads TGTGCCAGGGAACTCAAAGACGCTGGCTACACCTTC. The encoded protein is CARELKDAGYTF.

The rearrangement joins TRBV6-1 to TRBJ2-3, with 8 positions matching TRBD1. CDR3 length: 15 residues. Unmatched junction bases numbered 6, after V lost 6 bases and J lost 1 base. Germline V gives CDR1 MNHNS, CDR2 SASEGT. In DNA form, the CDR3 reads TGTGCCAGCAGACGACAGGGGACAGGCACAGATACGCAGTATTTT. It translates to CASRRQGTGTDTQYF.